Below, one TCR beta chain is given with its context. Its antigen is not known. The PCR contained 60 Vbeta and 13 Jbeta primers. Here immunoSEQ multiplex PCR was the method, and the copy in TCRdb shows in-frame clones only, minus some. The sample contains some 80,000 clones, 60% to 85% of which appear only once. The CDR3 length is 11 residues. V gave up 6 bases and J gave up 6 bases, with 11 bases separating them. CDR1 DFQATT and CDR2 SNEGSKA come from the germline V gene (reference sequence). The source of the sample is a study of cytomegalovirus exposure and HLA in healthy donors. Broader study findings: Later analysis reportedly placed an Asian-associated ancestry cluster below the approximately 700-donor mean in N-insertions.

V and J are TRBV20-1 and TRBJ1-2, with D maybe TRBD1 (5 bases). The TCR comes from a man between 18 and 29 years old in good health and CMV-seropositive. What was sequenced was PBMCs. CDR3 amino acids: CSAPPGNGYTF. As DNA, the CDR3 is TGCAGTGCACCTCCAGGGAATGGCTACACCTTC.